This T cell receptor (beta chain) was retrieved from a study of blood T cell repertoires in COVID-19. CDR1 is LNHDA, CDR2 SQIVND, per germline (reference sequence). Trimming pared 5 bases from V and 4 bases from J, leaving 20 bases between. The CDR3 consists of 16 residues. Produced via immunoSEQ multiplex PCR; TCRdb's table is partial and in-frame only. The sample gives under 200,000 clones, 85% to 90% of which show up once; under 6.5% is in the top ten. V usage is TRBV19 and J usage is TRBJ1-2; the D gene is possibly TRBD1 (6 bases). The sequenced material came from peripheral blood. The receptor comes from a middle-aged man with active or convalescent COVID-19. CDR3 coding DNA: TGTGCCAGTAGTTCCCTTCAACAGGGAATTGTCTATGGCTACACCTTC. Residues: CASSSLQQGIVYGYTF.